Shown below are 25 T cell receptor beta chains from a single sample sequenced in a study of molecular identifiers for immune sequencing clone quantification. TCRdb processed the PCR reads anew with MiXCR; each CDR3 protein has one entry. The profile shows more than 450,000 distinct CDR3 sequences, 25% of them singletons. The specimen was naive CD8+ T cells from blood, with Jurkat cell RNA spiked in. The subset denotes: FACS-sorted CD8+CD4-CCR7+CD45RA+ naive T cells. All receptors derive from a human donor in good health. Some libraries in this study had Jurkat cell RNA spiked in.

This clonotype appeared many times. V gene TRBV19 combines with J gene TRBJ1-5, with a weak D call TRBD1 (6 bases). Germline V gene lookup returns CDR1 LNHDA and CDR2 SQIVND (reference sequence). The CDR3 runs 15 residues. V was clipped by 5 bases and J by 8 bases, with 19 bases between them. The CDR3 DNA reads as TGTGCCAGTAGTTTAATTACACAGGGATTAGAGCCCCAGCATTTT. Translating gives CASSLITQGLEPQHF.

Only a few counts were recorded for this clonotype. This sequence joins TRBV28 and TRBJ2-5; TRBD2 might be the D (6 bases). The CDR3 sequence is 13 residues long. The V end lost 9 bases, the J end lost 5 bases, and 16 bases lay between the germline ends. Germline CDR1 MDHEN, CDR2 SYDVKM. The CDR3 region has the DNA TGTGCCAGTTCTTTCGGGGGTTCGGAGACCCAGTACTTC. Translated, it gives CASSFGGSETQYF.

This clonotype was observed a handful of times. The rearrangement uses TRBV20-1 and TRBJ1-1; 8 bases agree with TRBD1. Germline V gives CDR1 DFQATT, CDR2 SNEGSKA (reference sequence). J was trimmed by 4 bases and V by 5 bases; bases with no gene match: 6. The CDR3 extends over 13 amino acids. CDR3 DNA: TGCAGTGCTTCGGACAGGGAGGCCACTGAAGCTTTCTTT. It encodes CSASDREATEAFF.

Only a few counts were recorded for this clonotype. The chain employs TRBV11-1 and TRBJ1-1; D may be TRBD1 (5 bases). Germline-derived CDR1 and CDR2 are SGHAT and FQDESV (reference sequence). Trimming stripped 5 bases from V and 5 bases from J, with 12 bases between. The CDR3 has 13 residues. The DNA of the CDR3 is TGTGCCAGCAGCCCCATGGGGGGAACTGAAGCTTTCTTT. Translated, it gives CASSPMGGTEAFF.

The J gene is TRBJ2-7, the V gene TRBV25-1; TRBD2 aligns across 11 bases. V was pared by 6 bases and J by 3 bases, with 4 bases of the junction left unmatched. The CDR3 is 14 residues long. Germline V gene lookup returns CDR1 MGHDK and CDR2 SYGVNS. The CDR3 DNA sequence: TGTGCCAGCAGAGGGACTAGCGGTATCTACGAGCAGTACTTC. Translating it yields CASRGTSGIYEQYF.

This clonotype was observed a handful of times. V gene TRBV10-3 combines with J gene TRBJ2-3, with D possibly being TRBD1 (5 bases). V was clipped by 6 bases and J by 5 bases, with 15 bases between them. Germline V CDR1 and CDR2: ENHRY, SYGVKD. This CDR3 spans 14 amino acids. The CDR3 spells CAIRGVTYQDTQYF. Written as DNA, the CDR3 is TGTGCCATCAGAGGGGTGACCTACCAAGATACGCAGTATTTT.

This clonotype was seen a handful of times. Written as DNA, the CDR3 is TGTGCCAGCAGTTGGACTAGCGGGCCCGCCTACGAGCAGTACTTC. Translation gives CASSWTSGPAYEQYF. The chain combines TRBV7-2 with TRBJ2-7; 11 positions match TRBD2. Trimming took 6 bases from V and 2 from J; bases not matched to a gene: 6. Germline assignment: CDR1 SGHTA and CDR2 FQGNSA. The CDR3 sequence is 15 residues long.

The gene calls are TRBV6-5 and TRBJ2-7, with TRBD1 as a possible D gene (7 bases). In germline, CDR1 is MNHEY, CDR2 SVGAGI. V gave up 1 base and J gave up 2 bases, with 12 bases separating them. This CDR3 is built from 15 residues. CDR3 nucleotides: TGTGCCAGCAGTTACTATGGAGGGGGCACCTACGAGCAGTACTTC. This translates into CASSYYGGGTYEQYF.

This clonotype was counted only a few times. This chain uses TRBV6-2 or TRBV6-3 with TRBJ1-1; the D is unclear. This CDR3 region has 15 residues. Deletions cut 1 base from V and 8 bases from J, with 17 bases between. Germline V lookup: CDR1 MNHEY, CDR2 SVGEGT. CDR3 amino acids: CASSYYADGVFEAFF. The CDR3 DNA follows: TGTGCCAGCAGTTACTATGCGGATGGGGTTTTCGAAGCTTTCTTT.

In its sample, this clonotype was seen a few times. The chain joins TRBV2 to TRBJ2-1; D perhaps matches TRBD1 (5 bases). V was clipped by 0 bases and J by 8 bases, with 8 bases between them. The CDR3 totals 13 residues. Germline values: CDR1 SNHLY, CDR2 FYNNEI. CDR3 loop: CASSEASGHEQFF. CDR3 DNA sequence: TGTGCCAGCAGTGAAGCGTCAGGGCATGAGCAGTTCTTC.

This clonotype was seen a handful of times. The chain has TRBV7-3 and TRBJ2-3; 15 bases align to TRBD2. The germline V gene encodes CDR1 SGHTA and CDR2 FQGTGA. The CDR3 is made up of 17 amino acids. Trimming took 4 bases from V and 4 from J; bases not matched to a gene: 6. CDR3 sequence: CASSSGLAGGPSDTQYF. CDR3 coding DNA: TGTGCCAGCAGCTCAGGACTAGCGGGAGGGCCCTCAGATACGCAGTATTTT.

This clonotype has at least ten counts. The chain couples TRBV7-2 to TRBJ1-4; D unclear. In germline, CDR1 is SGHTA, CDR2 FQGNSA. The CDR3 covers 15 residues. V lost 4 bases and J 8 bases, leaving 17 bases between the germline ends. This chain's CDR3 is CASSSRFFRPEKLFF. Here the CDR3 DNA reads TGTGCCAGCAGCTCCAGATTTTTTAGGCCCGAAAAACTGTTTTTT. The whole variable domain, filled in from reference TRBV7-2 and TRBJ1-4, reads GAGVSQSPSNKVTEKGKDVELRCDPISGHTALYWYRQSLGQGLEFLIYFQGNSAPDKSGLPSDRFSAERTGGSVSTLTIQRTQQEDSAVYLCASSSRFFRPEKLFFGSGTQLSVL.

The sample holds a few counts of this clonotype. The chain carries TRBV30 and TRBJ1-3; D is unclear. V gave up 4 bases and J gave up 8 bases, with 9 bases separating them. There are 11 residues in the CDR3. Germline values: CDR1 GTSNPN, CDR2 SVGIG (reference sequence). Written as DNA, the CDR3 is TGTGCCTGGACCCACGTCCACACCATATATTTT. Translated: CAWTHVHTIYF.

CDR3 amino acids: CASSETGMNTGELFF. CDR3 nucleotides: TGTGCCAGCAGCGAGACAGGGATGAACACCGGGGAGCTGTTTTTT. The chain has TRBV7-9 and TRBJ2-2; 7 nucleotides align to TRBD1. The trim removed 5 bases at V and 1 base at J, leaving 4 bases unmatched. This CDR3 region has 15 residues. The V gene's germline CDR1 is SEHNR and CDR2 FQNEAQ (reference sequence).

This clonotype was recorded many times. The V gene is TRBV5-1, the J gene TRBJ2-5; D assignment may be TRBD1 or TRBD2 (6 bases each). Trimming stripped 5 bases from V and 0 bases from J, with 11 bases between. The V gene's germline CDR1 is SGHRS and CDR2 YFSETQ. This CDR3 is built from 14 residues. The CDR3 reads CASRPGAYQETQYF. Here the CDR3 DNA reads TGCGCCAGCAGACCGGGGGCCTACCAAGAGACCCAGTACTTC.

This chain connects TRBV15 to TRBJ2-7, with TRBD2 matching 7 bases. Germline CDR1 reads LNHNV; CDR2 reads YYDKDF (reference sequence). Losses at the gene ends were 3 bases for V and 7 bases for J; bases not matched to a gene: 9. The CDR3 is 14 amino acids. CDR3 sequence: CATSRGGHNWEQYF. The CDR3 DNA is TGTGCCACCAGCAGGGGAGGGCACAACTGGGAGCAGTACTTC. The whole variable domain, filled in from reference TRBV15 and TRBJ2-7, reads DAMVIQNPRYQVTQFGKPVTLSCSQTLNHNVMYWYQQKSSQAPKLLFHYYDKDFNNEADTPDNFQSRRPNTSFCFLDIRSPGLGDTAMYLCATSRGGHNWEQYFGPGTRLTVT.

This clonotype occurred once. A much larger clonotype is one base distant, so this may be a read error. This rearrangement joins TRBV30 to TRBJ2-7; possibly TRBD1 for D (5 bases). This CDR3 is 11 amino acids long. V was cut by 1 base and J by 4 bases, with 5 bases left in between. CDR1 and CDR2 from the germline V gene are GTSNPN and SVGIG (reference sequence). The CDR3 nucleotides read TGTGCCTGGAGTGCAGGGTACGAGCAGTACTTC. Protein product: CAWSAGYEQYF.

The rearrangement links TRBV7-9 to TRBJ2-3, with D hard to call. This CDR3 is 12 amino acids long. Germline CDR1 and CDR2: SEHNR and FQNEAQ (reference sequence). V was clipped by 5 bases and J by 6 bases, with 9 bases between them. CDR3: CASSVISDTQYF. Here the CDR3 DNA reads TGTGCCAGCAGCGTAATTTCTGATACGCAGTATTTT.

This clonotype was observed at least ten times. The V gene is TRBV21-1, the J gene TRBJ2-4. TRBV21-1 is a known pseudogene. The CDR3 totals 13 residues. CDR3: CASMGFSKNIQYF. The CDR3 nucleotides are TGTGCCAGCATGGGTTTTTCCAAAAACATTCAGTACTTC.

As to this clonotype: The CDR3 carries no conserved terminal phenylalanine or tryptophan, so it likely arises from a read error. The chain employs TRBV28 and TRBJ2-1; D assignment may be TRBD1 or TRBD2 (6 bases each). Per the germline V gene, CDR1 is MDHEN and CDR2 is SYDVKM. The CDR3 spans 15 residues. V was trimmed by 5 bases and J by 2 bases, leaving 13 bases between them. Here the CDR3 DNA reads TGTGCCAGCAGTCCCGGAGGGGGTCCCTACAATGAGCAGTTCTCC. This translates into CASSPGGGPYNEQFS.

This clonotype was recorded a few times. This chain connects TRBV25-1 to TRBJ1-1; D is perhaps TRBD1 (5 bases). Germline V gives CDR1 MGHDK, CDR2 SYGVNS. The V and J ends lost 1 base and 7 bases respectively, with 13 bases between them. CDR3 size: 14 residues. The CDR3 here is CASSEWQGADEAFF. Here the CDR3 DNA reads TGTGCCAGCAGTGAATGGCAGGGAGCGGATGAAGCTTTCTTT.

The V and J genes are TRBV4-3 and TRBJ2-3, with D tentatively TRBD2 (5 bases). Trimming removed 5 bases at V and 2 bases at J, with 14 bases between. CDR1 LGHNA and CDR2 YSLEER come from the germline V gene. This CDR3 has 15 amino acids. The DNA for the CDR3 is TGCGCCAGCAGCGGGAGATGGGGAGACACAGATACGCAGTATTTT. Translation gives CASSGRWGDTDTQYF.

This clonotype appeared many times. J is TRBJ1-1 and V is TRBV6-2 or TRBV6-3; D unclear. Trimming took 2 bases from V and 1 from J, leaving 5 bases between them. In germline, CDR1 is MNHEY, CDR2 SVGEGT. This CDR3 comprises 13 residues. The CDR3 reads CASSYQPNTEAFF. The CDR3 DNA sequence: TGTGCCAGCAGTTACCAGCCGAACACTGAAGCTTTCTTT.

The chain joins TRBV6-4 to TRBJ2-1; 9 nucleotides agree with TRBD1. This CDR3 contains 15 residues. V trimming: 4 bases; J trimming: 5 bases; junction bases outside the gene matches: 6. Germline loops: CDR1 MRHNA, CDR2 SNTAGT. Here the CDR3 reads CASSVGTGLNNEQFF. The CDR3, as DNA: TGTGCCAGCAGTGTGGGGACAGGGCTTAACAATGAGCAGTTCTTC.

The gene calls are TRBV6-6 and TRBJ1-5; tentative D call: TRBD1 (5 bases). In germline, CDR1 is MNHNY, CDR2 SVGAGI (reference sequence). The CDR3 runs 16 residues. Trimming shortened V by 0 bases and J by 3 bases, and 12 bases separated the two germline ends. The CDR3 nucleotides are TGTGCCAGCAGTTACTCCGTTCAGGGCCTCAATCAGCCCCAGCATTTT. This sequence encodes CASSYSVQGLNQPQHF.